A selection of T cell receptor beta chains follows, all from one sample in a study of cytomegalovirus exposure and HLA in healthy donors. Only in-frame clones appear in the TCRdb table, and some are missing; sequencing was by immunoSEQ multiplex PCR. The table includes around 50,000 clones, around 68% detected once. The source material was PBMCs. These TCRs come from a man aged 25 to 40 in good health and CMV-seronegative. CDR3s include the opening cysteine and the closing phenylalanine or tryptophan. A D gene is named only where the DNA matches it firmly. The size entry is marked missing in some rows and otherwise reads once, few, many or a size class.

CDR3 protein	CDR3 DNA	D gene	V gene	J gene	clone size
CASTRDRIDEQYF	TGTGCCAGCACTCGGGACAGGATCGACGAGCAGTACTTC	TRBD1	TRBV25-1	TRBJ2-7	-
CASSELRFGTGTNQPQHF	TGTGCCAGCAGTGAATTACGGTTCGGGACAGGGACAAATCAGCCCCAGCATTTT	TRBD1	TRBV2	TRBJ1-5	-
CASSLGSLAGGWYEQYF	TGCGCCAGCAGCTTGGGATCCCTAGCGGGAGGTTGGTACGAGCAGTACTTC	TRBD2	TRBV5-1	TRBJ2-7	once
CASSLQLKPYSNQPQHF	TGTGCCAGTAGCCTACAGTTGAAGCCCTATAGCAATCAGCCCCAGCATTTT	-	TRBV19	TRBJ1-5	few
CAIRPPGQNYEQYF	TGTGCCATCAGACCCCCGGGACAGAACTACGAGCAGTACTTC	TRBD1	TRBV10-3	TRBJ2-7	few
CASSLLISGPQETQYF	TGTGCCAGCAGCTTATTGATTAGCGGGCCCCAAGAGACCCAGTACTTC	TRBD2	TRBV13	TRBJ2-5	-
CASSERDRGREQYF	TGTGCCAGCAGTGAGCGGGACAGGGGTCGCGAGCAGTACTTC	TRBD1	TRBV6-1	TRBJ2-7	-
CASRRQVNSNQPQHF	TGTGCCAGCAGACGACAAGTGAATAGCAATCAGCCCCAGCATTTT	-	TRBV6-5	TRBJ1-5	-
CASKVGQGFNQPQHF	TGTGCCAGTAAGGTGGGACAGGGATTTAATCAGCCCCAGCATTTT	TRBD1	TRBV19	TRBJ1-5	-
CASLGQSYEQYF	TGTGCCAGCCTGGGACAATCCTACGAGCAGTACTTC	-	TRBV6-5	TRBJ2-7	-
CASSPLGQGENTIYF	TGTGCCAGCAGCCCCTTGGGACAGGGGGAAAACACCATATATTTT	TRBD1	TRBV5-6	TRBJ1-3	few
CASSPMGRATNEKLFF	TGTGCCAGCAGCCCGATGGGCAGGGCAACTAATGAAAAACTGTTTTTT	-	TRBV7-9	TRBJ1-4	once
CASSPGDSSTDTQYF	TGTGCCAGCAGCCCCGGGGACAGCAGCACAGATACGCAGTATTTT	TRBD1	TRBV5-8	TRBJ2-3	few
CASSSRVGFF	TGTGCCAGCAGCTCCCGGGTCGGCTTTTTT	-	TRBV5-8	TRBJ1-1	-
CASSISGRGQETQYF	TGTGCCAGTAGTATTAGCGGGAGAGGCCAAGAGACCCAGTACTTC	TRBD2	TRBV19	TRBJ2-5	-
CSVVDRVDQPQHF	TGCAGCGTTGTGGACAGGGTGGATCAGCCCCAGCATTTT	TRBD1	TRBV29-1	TRBJ1-5	once
CASSRGGEQYF	TGTGCCAGCAGCCGGGGGGGCGAGCAGTACTTC	TRBD2	TRBV7-9	TRBJ2-7	-
CASSPIQGDTGELFF	TGTGCCAGCTCACCTATACAGGGAGACACCGGGGAGCTGTTTTTT	-	TRBV18	TRBJ2-2	-
CSVDPLAGGFNEQFF	TGCAGCGTTGACCCTCTAGCGGGAGGGTTTAATGAGCAGTTCTTC	TRBD2	TRBV29-1	TRBJ2-1	-
CASSGTGGEQYF	TGTGCCAGCTCTGGGACAGGGGGCGAGCAGTACTTC	TRBD1	TRBV2	TRBJ2-7	few
CASSLVSSGKMYEQYF	TGTGCCAGCAGCTTAGTGTCTAGCGGGAAGATGTACGAGCAGTACTTC	TRBD2	TRBV7-2	TRBJ2-7	-
CASSSSPSYEQYF	TGTGCCAGCAGCTCTTCCCCCTCCTACGAGCAGTACTTC	-	TRBV5-4	TRBJ2-7	-
CASRKRLAGEETQYF	TGTGCCAGCAGAAAACGACTAGCGGGAGAAGAGACCCAGTACTTC	TRBD2	TRBV2	TRBJ2-5	-
CASSSPGEQYF	TGCGCCAGCAGCTCACCAGGCGAACAGTACTTC	-	TRBV5-1	TRBJ2-7	few
CASSSDYEQYF	TGCGCCAGCAGCTCAGACTACGAGCAGTACTTC	-	TRBV5-1	TRBJ2-7	-
CASSVRGYTEAFF	TGTGCCAGCAGCGTTCGGGGATACACTGAAGCTTTCTTT	-	TRBV9	TRBJ1-1	-
CAWSVWGGVNTEAFF	TGTGCCTGGAGTGTATGGGGAGGTGTGAACACTGAAGCTTTCTTT	-	TRBV30	TRBJ1-1	-
CASSLATGSSYEQYF	TGTGCCAGCAGCTTAGCCACTGGTAGCTCCTACGAGCAGTACTTC	-	TRBV7-9	TRBJ2-7	-
CASSSVNTGELFF	TGTGCCAGCAGTTCTGTGAACACCGGGGAGCTGTTTTTT	-	TRBV27	TRBJ2-2	-
CASSITKQGGEQYF	TGTGCCAGTAGTATCACGAAACAGGGCGGCGAGCAGTACTTC	-	TRBV19	TRBJ2-7	-
CASSSDSYEQYF	TGTGCCAGCTCATCAGACAGTTACGAGCAGTACTTT	-	TRBV18	TRBJ2-7	-
CASSLGLAGARETQYF	TGTGCCAGCAGTCTAGGGTTAGCGGGAGCGAGGGAGACCCAGTACTTC	TRBD2	TRBV7-7	TRBJ2-5	once
CASSPTWTGIVGYSNQPQHF	TGTGCCAGCTCACCAACATGGACAGGGATCGTGGGATATAGCAATCAGCCCCAGCATTTT	TRBD1	TRBV18	TRBJ1-5	few
CASSPGTGYEQYF	TGTGCCAGCTCACCGGGGACAGGCTACGAGCAGTACTTC	TRBD1	TRBV18	TRBJ2-7	-
CASGEYGYTF	TGTGCCAGCGGAGAATATGGCTACACCTTC	-	TRBV2	TRBJ1-2	-
CASSLTSSYEQYF	TGTGCCAGCAGCTTGACTAGCTCCTACGAGCAGTACTTC	-	TRBV5-4	TRBJ2-7	-
CAVGGEGYEQYF	TGCGCCGTCGGGGGAGAAGGCTACGAGCAGTACTTC	-	TRBV10-2	TRBJ2-7	-
CASSVQTSGSNEQFF	TGTGCCAGCAGTGTCCAGACTAGCGGGAGCAATGAGCAGTTCTTC	TRBD2	TRBV2	TRBJ2-1	-
CSVSHRTGLSETQYF	TGCAGCGTTTCCCATCGGACAGGGTTATCGGAGACCCAGTACTTC	TRBD1	TRBV29-1	TRBJ2-5	-
CASSQGTLMNTEAFF	TGTGCCAGCAGCCAAGGTACATTAATGAACACTGAAGCTTTCTTT	-	TRBV4-2	TRBJ1-1	-